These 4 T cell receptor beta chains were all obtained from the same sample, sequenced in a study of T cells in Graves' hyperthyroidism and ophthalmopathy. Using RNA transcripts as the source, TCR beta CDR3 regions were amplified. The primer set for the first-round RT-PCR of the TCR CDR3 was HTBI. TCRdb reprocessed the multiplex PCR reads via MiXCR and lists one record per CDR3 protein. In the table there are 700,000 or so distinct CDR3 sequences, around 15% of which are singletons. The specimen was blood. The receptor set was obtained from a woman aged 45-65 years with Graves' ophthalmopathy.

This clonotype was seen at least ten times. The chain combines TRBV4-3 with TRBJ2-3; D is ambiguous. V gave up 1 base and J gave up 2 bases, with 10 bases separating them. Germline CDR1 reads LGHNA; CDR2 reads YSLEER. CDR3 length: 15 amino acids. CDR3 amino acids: CASSQGSRITDTQYF. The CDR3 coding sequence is TGCGCCAGCAGCCAAGGGTCTAGAATCACAGATACGCAGTATTTT.

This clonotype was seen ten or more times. In DNA, the CDR3 is TGTGCCAGCATCGACCCCACTAGCGTAGGGTCCTACGAGCAGTACTTC. Translating it yields CASIDPTSVGSYEQYF. The chain employs TRBV2 and TRBJ2-7, with 7 bases matching TRBD2. V was clipped by 7 bases and J by 1 base; unmatched bases: 13. In germline, CDR1 is SNHLY, CDR2 FYNNEI. This CDR3 spans 16 amino acids.

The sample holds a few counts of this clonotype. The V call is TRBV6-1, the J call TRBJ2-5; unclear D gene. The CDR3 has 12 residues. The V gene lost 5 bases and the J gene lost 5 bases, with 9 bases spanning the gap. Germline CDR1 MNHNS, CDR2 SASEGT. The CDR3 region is CASSLWIETQYF. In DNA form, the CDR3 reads TGTGCCAGCAGTCTCTGGATCGAGACCCAGTACTTC.

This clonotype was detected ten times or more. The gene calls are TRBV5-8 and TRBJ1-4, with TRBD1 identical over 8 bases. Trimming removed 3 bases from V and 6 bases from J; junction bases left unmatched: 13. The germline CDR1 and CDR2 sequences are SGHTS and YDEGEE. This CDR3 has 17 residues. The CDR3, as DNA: TGTGCCAGCAGCTCGAAGAGTTCAGGGGGCGCGTATGAAAAACTGTTTTTT. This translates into CASSSKSSGGAYEKLFF.